The present T cell receptor (beta chain) was sequenced within a study of long-term antiretroviral therapy in people with HIV. Overall study findings and caveats: CDR3 lengths in HIV samples spanned a narrower range than controls.

The CDR3 sequence is 17 residues long. V shed 5 bases, J shed 2 bases, and the junction held 8 bases outside the gene matches. CDR1 and CDR2 from the germline V gene are MNHEY and SMNVEV (reference sequence). They ran version v3.0 of the immunoSEQ assay at survey level. Data came from immunoSEQ multiplex PCR; TCRdb stores just in-frame clones and leaves some out. The sample lists 20,000 to 30,000 clones, more than 85% occurring once. On this clone: Its target is unknown.

The material sequenced was unsorted PBMCs, taken just over 2.6 years after starting antiretroviral therapy. This sequence joins TRBV27 and TRBJ2-1, with 11 positions matching TRBD2. This receptor was identified in a man aged 35 to 55 with HIV. CDR3: CASSPIAGGPPYNEQFF. In DNA, the CDR3 is TGTGCCAGCAGTCCAATAGCGGGAGGGCCCCCCTACAATGAGCAGTTCTTC.